Listed below are T cell receptor beta chains from one sample, sequenced in a study of T-cell memory formation after mild COVID-19. TCRdb processed the 5' RACE reads anew with MiXCR; each CDR3 protein has one entry. The data contain 200,000 to 250,000 distinct CDR3 sequences, 10% of them singletons. Sequencing input: PBMCs or a T cell subset sorted from them (not recorded which). These receptors originate from a man between 18 and 29 years old who had mild COVID-19 (a few samples of this study predate the infection). Cell type and time point are not known. Both conserved end residues are part of each CDR3. D genes are given only for firm matches. Clone size is not always given. Where it is, it says once, few, many or a class for expanded clones.

-	TRBD1	TRBV4-1	TRBJ1-5	TGCGCCAGCAGCCAACCGGGACAGGGGTTCGGGCAGCCCCAGCATTTT	CASSQPGQGFGQPQHF
-	-	TRBV11-2	TRBJ2-1	TGTGCCAGCAGCTTAGACGGGGTGAGCTCCTACAATGAGCAGTTCTTC	CASSLDGVSSYNEQFF
few	TRBD1	TRBV7-9	TRBJ1-1	TGTGCCACGAGACAGGGGCCGGAATACACTGAAGCTTTCTTT	CATRQGPEYTEAFF
few	TRBD1	TRBV9	TRBJ1-4	TGTGCCAGCAGCGAGACGACAGGGTGGCGTGAAAAACTGTTTTTT	CASSETTGWREKLFF
-	-	TRBV11-2	TRBJ1-6	TGTGCCAGCAGCCTAAATGGGAGGGACTTCACCAATTCACCCCTCCACTTT	CASSLNGRDFTNSPLHF
many	TRBD2	TRBV7-2	TRBJ2-3	TGTGCCAGCAGCCGACCCGCGGGGGGCTCCAGCCTCGGACATACGCAGTATTTT	CASSRPAGGSSLGHTQYF
few	TRBD2	TRBV2	TRBJ2-5	TGTGCCAGCAGTGGGTACGGGGGGGCCTGGGAGACCCAGTACTTC	CASSGYGGAWETQYF
many	-	TRBV4-2	TRBJ2-3	TGTGCCAGCAGCCATCAGGGGAGGACGCAGTATTTT	CASSHQGRTQYF
few	-	TRBV7-3	TRBJ2-3	TGTGCCAGCAGCTTAAAACGGTTCCCAGATACGCAGTATTTT	CASSLKRFPDTQYF
few	-	TRBV7-2	TRBJ1-6	TGTGCCAGCAGCTTAGAGAGGAATTCACCCCTCCACTTT	CASSLERNSPLHF
many	-	TRBV7-9	TRBJ1-1	TGTGCCAGCAGGGGGGGGCGGCAGTTGAACACTGAAGCTTTCTTT	CASRGGRQLNTEAFF
-	-	TRBV2	TRBJ2-1	TGTGCCACGGACAGCAGCTCCTACAATGAGCAGTTCTTC	CATDSSSYNEQFF
-	TRBD1	TRBV4-2	TRBJ2-5	TGTGCCAGCAGCCAAGCGACAGGGGGGGTACAAGAGACCCAGTACTTC	CASSQATGGVQETQYF
many	-	TRBV5-1	TRBJ2-5	TGTGCCAGCAGCTTGGGGGAAGAGACCCAGTACTTC	CASSLGEETQYF
-	TRBD1	TRBV7-3	TRBJ1-2	TGTGCCAGCAGCTCATCCGGGACAGGGGTCGGCTACACCTTC	CASSSSGTGVGYTF
-	-	TRBV7-6	TRBJ2-7	TGTGCCAGCAGCTTAGCGCACGGTTCCTACGAGCAGTACTTC	CASSLAHGSYEQYF
few	-	TRBV20-1	TRBJ1-1	TGCAGTGCTAGACACATGAACACTGAAGCTTTCTTT	CSARHMNTEAFF
few	-	TRBV3-1	TRBJ2-2	TGTGCCAGCAGCCAAGTCGTCAGTACAAACACCGGGGAGCTGTTTTTT	CASSQVVSTNTGELFF
many	TRBD1	TRBV29-1	TRBJ2-1	TGCAGCGTTGAAGTCCGGGACAGACGATACAATGAGCAGTTCTTC	CSVEVRDRRYNEQFF
-	-	TRBV4-3	TRBJ2-2	TGCGCCAGCAGCCAAGTTGGGCGGGCCAAGGGCCGGGAGCTGTTTTTT	CASSQVGRAKGRELFF
-	TRBD1	TRBV20-1	TRBJ1-4	TGCAGTGCTAGAGCGGGGAGGGGACAGGGGGTCGAAAAACTGTTTTTT	CSARAGRGQGVEKLFF
few	TRBD1	TRBV29-1	TRBJ1-5	TGCAGCGTTGCGACAGGGGCTAATCAGCCCCAGCATTTT	CSVATGANQPQHF
few	TRBD1	TRBV12-3/TRBV12-4	TRBJ1-6	TGTGCCAGCAGTTTGGGACAGAATTCACCCCTCCACTTT	CASSLGQNSPLHF
many	TRBD1	TRBV18	TRBJ1-1	TGTGCCAGCTCGGGGACAGGTTGGGCTGAAGCTTTCTTT	CASSGTGWAEAFF
many	-	TRBV5-1	TRBJ2-3	TGCGCCAGCAGGAGTCGTAGCCCCCCAGATACGCAGTATTTT	CASRSRSPPDTQYF
many	-	TRBV5-1	TRBJ1-6	TGCGCCAGCAGCCAACAAACAGCCGAGAAGAATTCACCCCTCCACTTT	CASSQQTAEKNSPLHF
many	-	TRBV12-3/TRBV12-4	TRBJ2-4	TGTGCCAGCAGTTCCCAGGGTCCCAACAACATTCAGTACTTC	CASSSQGPNNIQYF
few	-	TRBV10-3	TRBJ2-5	TGTGCCATCCAACCCCACATACAAGAGACCCAGTACTTC	CAIQPHIQETQYF
-	TRBD1	TRBV6-2/TRBV6-3	TRBJ1-2	TGTGCCAGCAGGGAATCAGGGGGCCGGTCTGGCTACACCTTC	CASRESGGRSGYTF
-	TRBD1	TRBV7-8	TRBJ1-2	TGTGCCAGCAGCCGTCTGTTAGGACAGGGGTTTTATGGCTACACCTTC	CASSRLLGQGFYGYTF
few	-	TRBV20-1	TRBJ2-1	TGCAGTGCTAGATCCTGGGGGGGCGACAATGAGCAGTTCTTC	CSARSWGGDNEQFF
-	-	TRBV2	TRBJ2-7	TGTGCCAGCAGGAACAGCTACGAGCAGTACTTC	CASRNSYEQYF
many	TRBD1	TRBV7-9	TRBJ2-3	TGTGCCGGCGGGACAGGGGGCTCAGATACGCAGTATTTT	CAGGTGGSDTQYF
-	-	TRBV12-3/TRBV12-4	TRBJ1-1	TGTGCCAGCAGTTTATTGGGCGCGGCCCCAAACACTGAAGCTTTCTTT	CASSLLGAAPNTEAFF
few	-	TRBV5-1	TRBJ1-1	TGCGCCAGCAGCTTTCGGCTGCTCAATTCTGAAGCTTTCTTT	CASSFRLLNSEAFF
few	TRBD2	TRBV4-3	TRBJ2-3	TGCGCCAGCAGCCAAGGACGTCTGCCTCAGCGGGGGACGCAGTATTTT	CASSQGRLPQRGTQYF
-	-	TRBV6-2/TRBV6-3	TRBJ2-1	TGTGCCAGCACCCGAAGACAGACCATCTCCTACAATGAGCAGTTCTTC	CASTRRQTISYNEQFF
-	-	TRBV10-3	TRBJ2-5	TGTGCCATCACCAGGGACCTGAACCAAGAGACCCAGTACTTC	CAITRDLNQETQYF
-	-	TRBV20-1	TRBJ1-1	TGCAGTGCTATAGGAGGGGCCTATGACACTGAAGCTTTCTTT	CSAIGGAYDTEAFF
many	TRBD2	TRBV7-2	TRBJ2-5	TGTGCCAGCAGCTACCAAGCGGGGCGGGAGACCCAGTACTTC	CASSYQAGRETQYF
few	-	TRBV7-2	TRBJ1-5	TGTGCCAGCAGCCCTATCCGGGGGAGCAATCAGCCCCAGCATTTT	CASSPIRGSNQPQHF
-	-	TRBV4-3	TRBJ2-1	TGCGCCAGCAGCCAAGGATCGGGACTTCCCCGTACAGAGCAGTTCTTC	CASSQGSGLPRTEQFF
few	TRBD2	TRBV7-2	TRBJ2-1	TGTGCCAGCAGCCCGAAACATCCGGGACTAGCGGGGGCAAACAATGAGCAGTTCTTC	CASSPKHPGLAGANNEQFF
-	TRBD1	TRBV24-1	TRBJ1-2	TGTGCCACCAGTGATGCTTGGGACAGTGGAAATGGCTACACCTTC	CATSDAWDSGNGYTF
few	TRBD2	TRBV4-2	TRBJ2-7	TGTGCCAGCAGCCAAGACGCGCGGGGGGCTTCCTACGAGCAGTACTTC	CASSQDARGASYEQYF
few	-	TRBV11-2	TRBJ2-5	TGTGCCAGCAGCCCACTCCGGCCTGTAATAGAGACCCAGTACTTC	CASSPLRPVIETQYF
many	-	TRBV30	TRBJ2-3	TGTGCCTGGAACAGGGATTTCACAGATACGCAGTATTTT	CAWNRDFTDTQYF
-	TRBD2	TRBV6-1	TRBJ2-1	TGTGCCAGCAACTCCGGGACTAGCGGCTACAATGAGCAGTTCTTC	CASNSGTSGYNEQFF
-	TRBD2	TRBV4-3	TRBJ2-1	TGCGCCAGCAGCCAAGTAGGTAGCGGGGGGCTTAATGAGCAGTTCTTC	CASSQVGSGGLNEQFF
-	TRBD1	TRBV6-6	TRBJ1-4	TGTGCCACCGGGGACCGGGACAGCGATGAAAAACTGTTTTTT	CATGDRDSDEKLFF
many	-	TRBV6-5	TRBJ1-1	TGTGCCAGCAGTTACCGCGGGACCGCGGGCTCTGAAGCTTTCTTT	CASSYRGTAGSEAFF
-	TRBD1	TRBV5-1	TRBJ1-1	TGCGCCAGCAGTCCCGGGACAGGGGCCTCCCTAACCACTGAAGCTTTCTTT	CASSPGTGASLTTEAFF
many	-	TRBV1	TRBJ2-5	TGCACCAGCAGCGCCGGTTCGAGCCAGGGGACCCAGTACTTC	CTSSAGSSQGTQYF
-	-	TRBV4-3	TRBJ1-4	TGCGCCAGCAGCCAAGGTCTTGCAACTAATGAAAAACTGTTTTTT	CASSQGLATNEKLFF
-	-	TRBV5-5	TRBJ1-4	TGTGCCAGCAGCGCAATTTTGTTTGGCGGAAAACTGTTTTTT	CASSAILFGGKLFF
few	-	TRBV20-1	TRBJ2-2	TGCAGTGCTGACCGAGGGAGGACCGGGGAGCTGTTTTTT	CSADRGRTGELFF
few	TRBD1	TRBV6-6	TRBJ1-2	TGTGCCAGCGGCCTAGGACAGGGGGCTTATGGCTACACCTTC	CASGLGQGAYGYTF